Following are 22 T cell receptor beta chains from one sample sequenced in a study of T cell responses to AZD1222 COVID-19 vaccine. Assay used: immunoSEQ multiplex PCR; TCRdb lists only in-frame clones, some missing. Here the sample spans more than 70,000 clones, over 75% being singletons. The sample was peripheral blood, taken on day 0 of MenACWY control vaccination. The receptors here all came from an adult in good health.

The chain has TRBV4-1 and TRBJ1-4; D not certain. V dropped 1 base and J dropped 4 bases, with 7 bases sitting between them. CDR1 and CDR2 from the germline V gene are MGHRA and YSYEKL. The CDR3 length is 14 residues. The DNA of the CDR3 is TGCGCCAGCAGCCAAGCACAGTTTAATGAAAAACTGTTTTTT. Translating gives CASSQAQFNEKLFF.

This clone showed up just once. The J gene is TRBJ2-3, the V gene TRBV5-1; TRBD2 aligns across 12 bases. The CDR3 contains 17 residues. The germline CDR1 and CDR2 sequences are SGHRS and YFSETQ. J gave up 2 bases and V 2 bases, and 6 bases lay outside the gene matches. Written as DNA, the CDR3 is TGCGCCAGCAGCTTAGTCCTAGCGGGGGGGAACACAGATACGCAGTATTTT. It encodes CASSLVLAGGNTDTQYF.

The chain carries TRBV5-1 and TRBJ1-1, with no clear D. Trimming left V 7 bases short and J 1 base short, with 11 bases between. The CDR3 spans 13 residues. CDR1 and CDR2 from the germline V gene are SGHRS and YFSETQ. CDR3 coding DNA: TGCGCCAGCCGACGTGACGGGAACACTGAAGCTTTCTTT. It is translated as CASRRDGNTEAFF.

This clone came up a few times. The chain is built from TRBV19 and TRBJ2-3; 8 nucleotides agree with TRBD2. This CDR3 is built from 16 residues. V lost 5 bases, J lost 0 bases, and 7 bases stayed unmatched. The germline CDR1 and CDR2 sequences are LNHDA and SQIVND (reference sequence). The DNA of the CDR3 is TGTGCCAGTAGTGTCGGAGCGGGGGCCAGCACAGATACGCAGTATTTT. It encodes CASSVGAGASTDTQYF.

The V and J genes are TRBV7-9 and TRBJ2-3, with 10 bases fitting TRBD2. The ends lost 3 bases at V and 3 bases at J; junction bases unmatched: 3. CDR1 is SEHNR, CDR2 FQNEAQ, per germline (reference sequence). The CDR3 is 15 residues long. CDR3 DNA: TGTGCCAGCAGCTTCCCTAGCGGGAGAACAGATACGCAGTATTTT. Translating gives CASSFPSGRTDTQYF.

This chain connects TRBV15 to TRBJ2-5, with 9 nucleotides matching TRBD2. V was pared by 1 base and J by 1 base, with 4 bases of the junction left unmatched. CDR1 LNHNV and CDR2 YYDKDF come from the germline V gene (reference sequence). The CDR3 totals 16 residues. Written as DNA, the CDR3 is TGTGCCACCAGCAGAGGCAGCGGGGGGCTCCAAGAGACCCAGTACTTC. Translated, it gives CATSRGSGGLQETQYF.

The chain recombines TRBV9 with TRBJ1-5, with D possibly TRBD1 on 5 matching bases. The germline gives CDR1 SGDLS, CDR2 YYNGEE. The V and J ends lost 3 bases and 2 bases respectively, with 9 bases between them. The CDR3 has 14 amino acids. The CDR3 coding sequence is TGTGCCAGCAGCGCGTGGGGGGGCAATCAGCCCCAGCATTTT. This encodes CASSAWGGNQPQHF.

V is TRBV7-2 and J is TRBJ1-6; no clear D. From germline, CDR1 is SGHTA and CDR2 FQGNSA. There are 14 residues in the CDR3. Trimming pared 8 bases from V and 5 bases from J, leaving 13 bases between. The CDR3 coding sequence is TGTGCCAGCGCCGAGAGCGGGGATAATTCACCCCTCCACTTT. The encoded protein is CASAESGDNSPLHF.

The chain recombines TRBV30 with TRBJ1-2; D may be TRBD1 (5 bases). Germline CDR1 and CDR2: GTSNPN and SVGIG (reference sequence). V was pared by 3 bases and J by 5 bases, with 10 bases between. The CDR3 is 12 residues long. CDR3 region: CAWRARGYGYTF. The DNA of the CDR3 is TGTGCCTGGAGAGCGCGGGGGTATGGCTACACCTTC. Together with reference TRBV30 and TRBJ1-2, the CDR3 gives the full variable domain: SQTIHQWPATLVQPVGSPLSLECTVEGTSNPNLYWYRQAAGRGLQLLFYSVGIGQISSEVPQNLSASRPQDRQFILSSKKLLLSDSGFYLCAWRARGYGYTFGSGTRLTVV.

The gene calls are TRBV7-2 and TRBJ1-6; D is unclear. Per germline, CDR1 SGHTA and CDR2 FQGNSA. Deletions cut 1 base from V and 10 bases from J, with 14 bases between. The CDR3 covers 15 residues. The CDR3: CASSLGLQLTSPLHF. For the CDR3, the DNA is TGTGCCAGCAGCTTAGGGCTACAGCTGACCTCACCCCTCCACTTT.

In the case of this clone: The sample contains more than one DNA sequence encoding this CDR3. The chain recombines TRBV6-6 with TRBJ1-2, with D perhaps TRBD1 (5 bases). The V end was cut by 6 bases, the J end by 2 bases, with 10 bases between. Germline V lookup: CDR1 MNHNY, CDR2 SVGAGI (reference sequence). The CDR3 is made up of 13 amino acids. CDR3 protein: CASSPGANYGYTF. In nucleotides, the CDR3 is TGTGCCAGCAGCCCTGGGGCAAACTATGGCTACACCTTC.

This clone was seen more than once but under ten times. This chain joins TRBV6-5 and TRBJ1-1; unclear D gene. CDR3 size: 15 residues. Germline V gene data show CDR1 as MNHEY and CDR2 as SVGAGI. Trimming cost V 7 bases and J 5 bases, with 20 bases left between them. In DNA form, the CDR3 reads TGTGCCAGCACCAGAAAGGGTGAGGGTAATACTGAAGCTTTCTTT. It codes for CASTRKGEGNTEAFF.

The rearrangement uses TRBV12-3 or TRBV12-4 and TRBJ2-2; tentatively, D is TRBD1 or TRBD2 (5 bases each). The ends were cut back, 5 bases at V and 7 bases at J, with 11 bases in the middle. The CDR3 extends over 13 amino acids. The CDR3 DNA sequence: TGTGCCAGCAGTAAACGGGGCAACGGGGAGCTGTTTTTT. Its protein product is CASSKRGNGELFF.

The V and J genes are TRBV28 and TRBJ1-4; D is undetermined. CDR1 is MDHEN and CDR2 is SYDVKM in the germline V gene. V was shortened by 1 base and J by 8 bases, with 8 bases between the two germline ends. The CDR3 is 13 residues long. CDR3 coding DNA: TGTGCCAGCAGTTTATCTTCCCGGGAAAAACTGTTTTTT. Translated: CASSLSSREKLFF.

The rearrangement joins TRBV7-8 to TRBJ1-1, with no clear D. The CDR3 runs to 15 residues. Trimming stripped 1 base from V and 3 bases from J, with 12 bases between. In germline, CDR1 is SGHVS, CDR2 FQNEAQ. This CDR3 reads CASSLVRAEDTEAFF. CDR3 DNA sequence: TGTGCCAGCAGCTTAGTTAGAGCTGAGGACACTGAAGCTTTCTTT.

This rearrangement joins TRBV6-6 to TRBJ2-7; 12 nucleotides agree with TRBD1. Trimming cost V 5 bases and J 7 bases; bases outside gene matches: 6. The length of the CDR3 is 14 residues. CDR1 and CDR2 from the germline V gene are MNHNY and SVGAGI (reference sequence). CDR3 nucleotides: TGTGCCAGCAGTCCGGGACAGGGGGCGAAAGAGCAGTACTTC. The encoded protein is CASSPGQGAKEQYF.

This clone came up once. The CDR3 coding sequence is TGTGCCAGTAGTATAGATCTTACACGGAAGACTAACTATGGCTACACCTTC. Residues: CASSIDLTRKTNYGYTF. The V and J genes are TRBV19 and TRBJ1-2; D is ambiguous. The CDR3 is 17 residues long. The V gene lost 0 bases and the J gene lost 0 bases, with 14 bases spanning the gap. Germline-derived CDR1 and CDR2 are LNHDA and SQIVND (reference sequence).

This sequence joins TRBV5-1 and TRBJ1-5; no reliable D call. From germline, CDR1 is SGHRS and CDR2 YFSETQ. The CDR3 runs 14 residues. Trimming left V 4 bases short and J 4 bases short, with 12 bases between. CDR3 in amino acids: CASSPRSRNQPQHF. As DNA, the CDR3 is TGCGCCAGCAGCCCTAGGTCCAGGAATCAGCCCCAGCATTTT.

J is TRBJ2-7 and V is TRBV7-2; 7 bases line up with TRBD1. J gave up 2 bases and V 1 base, and 5 bases lay outside the gene matches. Germline CDR1 reads SGHTA; CDR2 reads FQGNSA. The CDR3 has 15 residues. CDR3 sequence: CASSLVGTDPYEQYF. CDR3 in DNA: TGTGCCAGCAGCTTAGTTGGGACAGATCCCTACGAGCAGTACTTC.

The chain employs TRBV3-1 (or the pseudogene TRBV3-2) and TRBJ1-2; maybe TRBD1 (5 bases). CDR1 is LGHDT, CDR2 YNNKEL, per germline (reference sequence). The V end was cut by 0 bases, the J end by 7 bases, with 15 bases between. This CDR3 is built from 15 residues. CDR3 region: CASSQDRQPGRGYTF. CDR3 coding DNA: TGTGCCAGCAGCCAAGATCGACAGCCGGGGCGTGGCTACACCTTC.

The V gene is TRBV6-5, the J gene TRBJ2-5; D ambiguous. The CDR3 runs to 11 residues. Germline values: CDR1 MNHEY, CDR2 SVGAGI. Trimming left V 10 bases short and J 0 bases short, with 6 bases between. This CDR3 is CATVYQETQYF. The CDR3 DNA reads TGTGCCACCGTATACCAAGAGACCCAGTACTTC.

The chain uses TRBV6-2 or TRBV6-3 and TRBJ2-1; no firm D call. Germline CDR1 is MNHEY and CDR2 is SVGEGT. The CDR3 runs to 17 residues. The V and J ends lost 0 bases and 7 bases respectively, with 19 bases between them. The CDR3 nucleotides are TGTGCCAGCAGTTACTCGAAATATGAGAGGATTGGTAATGAGCAGTTCTTC. Its protein is CASSYSKYERIGNEQFF.